The present T cell receptor (beta chain) was sequenced within a study of blood T cells in healthy people across ages. Study findings and constraints: Estimated diversity that came from one million T cells was considered an underestimate. Per-million-T-cell TCR beta diversity fell roughly linearly with age.

For this clonotype: Its antigen is unknown.

The second PCR ran roughly 6 to 11 cycles with a sample-barcoded 5' primer and J-beta primers. TCRdb used MiXCR to reprocess the 5' RACE reads, holding one entry per CDR3 protein. The sample contains 1.4 million to 1.5 million distinct CDR3 sequences, about 43% of which appear only once. The length of the CDR3 is 15 residues. V was pared by 6 bases and J by 5 bases, with 9 bases of the junction left unmatched. The V gene's germline CDR1 is MNHNY and CDR2 SVGAGI (reference sequence). Individuals who donated were healthy Caucasians from Russia aged roughly 6 to 100. Sequenced sample: blood. V is TRBV6-6 and J is TRBJ1-4, with TRBD1 identical over 7 bases. This TCR was recovered from a woman under 30 in good health. For the CDR3, the DNA is TGTGCCAGCAGGGCTTACAGGGGCACAAATGAAAAACTGTTTTTT. Translating it yields CASRAYRGTNEKLFF.